This T cell receptor (beta chain) was captured by sequencing in a study of shared clonotypes between healthy human individuals. Profiled with immunoSEQ multiplex PCR; TCRdb holds only in-frame clones, not every one. The table lists millions of clones, just over 90% of them singletons, with more than 1.5% in the top ten. Germline V gene lookup returns CDR1 MNHEY and CDR2 SVGAGI. V lost 4 bases, J lost 7 bases, and 8 bases stayed unmatched. The CDR3 length is 15 residues. On this clone itself: The antigen is not known.

Findings and caveats of the study: A generally larger estimated richness was seen in naive subsets than in memory subsets.

Positive CCR7 selection of CD45RO-negative cells yielded the naive CD8 cells, and terminally differentiated effector memory CD45RA+ cells were excluded. The V and J genes are TRBV6-5 and TRBJ2-1, with TRBD1 matching over 9 bases. The origin of this receptor is a man aged 18 to 29 in good health. Some clones in this sample may be carry-over from other donors' samples. Material: naive CD8+ T cells from PBMCs. The CDR3 bases are TGTGCCAGCAGTTGGGGACAGGGAAGAAGGAATGAGCAGTTCTTC. Protein: CASSWGQGRRNEQFF.